This TCR beta chain originates from a study of OX40 agonist ivuxolimab in advanced cancers. Whole-study findings and limits: No determination was made of the antigen specificity of the expanded peripheral T cells.

Remarks on this clone: Its cognate antigen is unknown.

The CDR3 runs to 16 residues. The repertoire was sequenced with immunoSEQ multiplex PCR; TCRdb's copy has only in-frame clones and lacks some. In the table there are 60,000 to 90,000 clones, more than 75% of which are singletons. The specimen was CD4+ or CD8+ T cells sorted from blood, collected in a trial of the OX40 agonist ivuxolimab. This sequence joins TRBV21-1 and TRBJ2-7. TRBV21-1 is a known pseudogene. This clonotype was obtained from an adult with an advanced solid tumor such as melanoma, head and neck, liver or kidney cancer. The CDR3 sequence: CASSKVWPLSSYEQYF. CDR3 DNA: TGTGCCAGCAGCAAAGTATGGCCACTGTCATCCTACGAGCAGTACTTC.